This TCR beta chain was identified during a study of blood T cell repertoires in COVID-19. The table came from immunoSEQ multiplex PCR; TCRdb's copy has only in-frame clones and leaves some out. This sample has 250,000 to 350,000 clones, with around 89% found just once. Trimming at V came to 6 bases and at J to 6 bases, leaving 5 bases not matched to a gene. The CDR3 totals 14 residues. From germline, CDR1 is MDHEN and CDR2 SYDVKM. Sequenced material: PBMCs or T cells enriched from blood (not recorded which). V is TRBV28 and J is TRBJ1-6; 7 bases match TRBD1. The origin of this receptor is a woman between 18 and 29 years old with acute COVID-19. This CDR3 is CASRDGTVNSPLHF. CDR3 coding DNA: TGTGCCAGCAGGGACGGGACAGTTAATTCACCCCTCCACTTT.